A single sample is the source of the 16 T cell receptor beta chains below, sequenced in a study of technical replicates of blood from several donors. The data were produced by immunoSEQ multiplex PCR, yet TCRdb's version contains in-frame clones alone and is incomplete. The sample holds tens of thousands of clones; around 94% are singletons and the top ten take around 0.37%. The specimen sequenced was T cells isolated from PBMCs. The source is a human donor in good health.

This chain connects TRBV5-1 to TRBJ2-7; D gene uncertain. V lost 0 bases, J lost 2 bases, and 9 bases lay in between. The CDR3 has 14 residues. Germline V CDR1 and CDR2: SGHRS, YFSETQ. The CDR3 region is CASSLGSTTYEQYF. The CDR3 nucleotides read TGCGCCAGCAGCTTGGGGAGTACTACCTACGAGCAGTACTTC.

This clone was seen just once. The CDR3 spells CASSQTGGLYEQYF. CDR3 coding DNA: TGTGCCAGCAGCCAGACAGGGGGTCTGTACGAGCAGTACTTC. This chain connects TRBV7-8 to TRBJ2-7; 9 bases agree with TRBD1. The CDR3 sequence is 14 residues long. Trimming took 5 bases from V and 4 from J; bases not matched to a gene: 6. Per germline, CDR1 SGHVS and CDR2 FQNEAQ. The whole variable domain, filled in from reference TRBV7-8 and TRBJ2-7, reads GAGVSQSPRYKVAKRGQDVALRCDPISGHVSLFWYQQALGQGPEFLTYFQNEAQLDKSGLPSDRFFAERPEGSVSTLKIQRTQQEDSAVYLCASSQTGGLYEQYFGPGTRLTVT.

The chain combines TRBV9 with TRBJ2-1; TRBD2 aligns across 11 bases. This CDR3 spans 14 amino acids. The J segment lost 8 bases and the V segment lost 3 bases, leaving 4 bases of the junction unmatched. The germline CDR1 and CDR2 sequences are SGDLS and YYNGEE. As DNA, the CDR3 is TGTGCCAGCAGCGCTAGCGGGAGGATAGATGAGCAGTTCTTC. Protein: CASSASGRIDEQFF.

The chain combines TRBV7-9 with TRBJ1-2, with 8 bases fitting TRBD1. CDR1 SEHNR and CDR2 FQNEAQ come from the germline V gene (reference sequence). The CDR3 spans 12 residues. The V and J ends lost 8 bases and 6 bases, in that order; junction bases with no gene match: 5. For the CDR3, the DNA is TGTGCCAGCCACCAGACAGGGGATGGCTACACCTTC. Encoded protein: CASHQTGDGYTF.

The chain uses TRBV11-2 and TRBJ1-4; 7 bases line up with TRBD1. V dropped 0 bases and J dropped 10; count of bases not matched to a gene: 8. CDR1 is SGHAT and CDR2 is FQNNGV in the germline V gene. The CDR3 length is 15 residues. CDR3 in DNA: TGTGCCAGCAGCTTAGATCAGATACCAGGGGGAAAACTGTTTTTT. It translates to CASSLDQIPGGKLFF.

Only one count was recorded for this clone. The chain uses TRBV19 and TRBJ2-2, with 11 bases identical to TRBD2. The germline V gene has CDR1 LNHDA and CDR2 SQIVND (reference sequence). This CDR3 comprises 17 residues. The J segment lost 5 bases and the V segment lost 8 bases, leaving 13 bases of the junction unmatched. The CDR3 DNA is TGTGCCAGTTCTTGGGCTAGCGGGAGGCTGGATACCGGGGAGCTGTTTTTT. Amino acid sequence: CASSWASGRLDTGELFF.

The chain recombines TRBV11-2 with TRBJ2-7; D gene unclear. From germline, CDR1 is SGHAT and CDR2 FQNNGV. The CDR3 is 13 residues long. The V end lost 1 base, the J end lost 0 bases, and 4 bases lay between the germline ends. The CDR3 reads CASSLASSYEQYF. In nucleotides, the CDR3 is TGTGCCAGCAGCTTAGCCTCCTCCTACGAGCAGTACTTC. Full variable domain (rest looked up from reference TRBV11-2 and TRBJ2-7): EAGVAQSPRYKIIEKRQSVAFWCNPISGHATLYWYQQILGQGPKLLIQFQNNGVVDDSQLPKDRFSAERLKGVDSTLKIQPAKLEDSAVYLCASSLASSYEQYFGPGTRLTVT.

The rearrangement joins TRBV11-3 to TRBJ2-2; D is perhaps TRBD2 (6 bases). From germline, CDR1 is SGHNT and CDR2 YENEEA. CDR3 length equals 16 residues. V lost 4 bases to trimming and J lost 1 base, with 13 bases between them. The CDR3 reads CASSSPEGLNTGELFF. The CDR3 DNA reads as TGTGCCAGCAGCTCACCGGAGGGACTGAACACCGGGGAGCTGTTTTTT. The entire variable domain, with the rest obtained from reference TRBV11-3 and TRBJ2-2, is as follows: EAGVVQSPRYKIIEKKQPVAFWCNPISGHNTLYWYLQNLGQGPELLIRYENEEAVDDSQLPKDRFSAERLKGVDSTLKIQPAELGDSAVYLCASSSPEGLNTGELFFGEGSRLTVL.

The V gene is TRBV5-4, the J gene TRBJ1-1; TRBD1 is a possible D gene (6 bases). V was clipped by 4 bases and J by 9 bases, with 13 bases between them. Germline V lookup: CDR1 SGHNT, CDR2 YYREEE (reference sequence). This CDR3 spans 12 amino acids. The CDR3: CASSGQGLQAFF. The CDR3 DNA reads TGTGCCAGCAGCGGTCAGGGGCTCCAAGCTTTCTTT.

The rearrangement joins TRBV2 to TRBJ1-4, with TRBD1 identical over 8 bases. Germline V lookup: CDR1 SNHLY, CDR2 FYNNEI. The CDR3 extends over 14 amino acids. V trimming: 6 bases; J trimming: 6 bases; junction bases outside the gene matches: 6. The CDR3 DNA follows: TGTGCCAGCAGGGCAGGGGGCGGGGATGAAAAACTGTTTTTT. Translating it yields CASRAGGGDEKLFF.

The chain recombines TRBV4-1 with TRBJ2-1, with 10 bases matching TRBD2. With V trimmed by 9 bases and J by 8 bases, 7 bases remained unmatched. The germline V gene has CDR1 MGHRA and CDR2 YSYEKL. The CDR3 totals 13 residues. The CDR3 bases are TGCGCCAGTGCGTATCTAGCGGGAGATGAGCAGTTCTTC. Its protein product is CASAYLAGDEQFF.

The J gene is TRBJ2-5, the V gene TRBV28, with 10 bases matching TRBD2. This CDR3 region has 16 residues. V gave up 6 bases and J gave up 4 bases; unmatched junction bases: 11. Germline V gene sequence: CDR1 MDHEN, CDR2 SYDVKM. The CDR3 is CASRVVSSGSRETQYF. The CDR3 DNA is TGTGCCAGCAGAGTAGTCTCTAGCGGGAGCCGAGAGACCCAGTACTTC.

This clone was recorded once. The same CDR3 arises from other DNA sequences in this sample as well. V gene TRBV27 combines with J gene TRBJ1-2; no reliable D call. CDR1 MNHEY and CDR2 SMNVEV come from the germline V gene (reference sequence). Trimming pared 6 bases from V and 8 bases from J, leaving 16 bases between. The CDR3 is 13 residues long. Here the CDR3 reads CASSLGGLRGYTF. CDR3 sequence (DNA): TGTGCCAGCAGCCTGGGAGGGCTTAGGGGCTACACCTTC.

V gene TRBV2 combines with J gene TRBJ2-3; 7 nucleotides line up with TRBD2. V was pared by 6 bases and J by 7 bases, with 4 bases of the junction left unmatched. CDR3 length: 12 amino acids. Germline CDR1 and CDR2: SNHLY and FYNNEI. The CDR3 loop reads CASRKTSNTQYF. The CDR3 nucleotides are TGTGCCAGCAGGAAGACTAGCAATACGCAGTATTTT.

The chain uses TRBV7-2 and TRBJ1-1; 8 nucleotides line up with TRBD1. Germline values: CDR1 SGHTA, CDR2 FQGNSA. This CDR3 region has 15 residues. V was clipped by 4 bases and J by 11 bases; unmatched bases: 15. The CDR3 sequence: CASSSQRTGPLEAFF. CDR3 sequence (DNA): TGTGCCAGCAGCTCACAGAGGACAGGGCCGTTAGAGGCTTTCTTT. Supplemented by reference TRBV7-2 and TRBJ1-1, the full variable domain reads GAGVSQSPSNKVTEKGKDVELRCDPISGHTALYWYRQSLGQGLEFLIYFQGNSAPDKSGLPSDRFSAERTGGSVSTLTIQRTQQEDSAVYLCASSSQRTGPLEAFFGQGTRLTVV.

The chain joins TRBV2 to TRBJ2-3; 9 bases agree with TRBD2. V shed 7 bases and J 4 bases; nucleotides not matched to a gene: 12. Germline CDR1 is SNHLY and CDR2 is FYNNEI. The CDR3 length is 16 residues. The CDR3 spells CASIIPAGGLSDTQYF. DNA for the CDR3: TGTGCCAGCATCATCCCAGCGGGAGGCCTCTCAGATACGCAGTATTTT. Full variable domain (rest looked up from reference TRBV2 and TRBJ2-3): EPEVTQTPSHQVTQMGQEVILRCVPISNHLYFYWYRQILGQKVEFLVSFYNNEISEKSEIFDDQFSVERPDGSNFTLKIRSTKLEDSAMYFCASIIPAGGLSDTQYFGPGTRLTVL.